The 22 T cell receptor beta chains listed next were all sequenced from one sample in a study of cytomegalovirus exposure and HLA in healthy donors. The PCR employed 60 Vbeta primers together with 13 Jbeta primers. Method: immunoSEQ multiplex PCR; TCRdb's copy keeps in-frame clones and lacks some. Among fewer than 250,000 clones, more than 80% were seen once, and the ten largest hold about 3%. Sample: PBMCs. The source is a man aged 25-40 years in good health and CMV-seronegative.

This chain joins TRBV9 and TRBJ2-5; TRBD2 is a possible D gene (6 bases). The V and J ends lost 5 bases and 2 bases respectively, with 16 bases between them. Germline CDR1 and CDR2: SGDLS and YYNGEE. The length of the CDR3 is 15 residues. As DNA, the CDR3 is TGTGCCAGCAGTTTCTCTGCGGGGACTCAAGAGACCCAGTACTTC. Protein sequence: CASSFSAGTQETQYF.

This chain links TRBV15 with TRBJ1-4; D is uncertain. Looked up from germline, CDR1 is LNHNV and CDR2 is YYDKDF (reference sequence). This CDR3 has 15 amino acids. V lost 6 bases and J lost 4, with 15 bases in between. CDR3 region: CATSYTASYNEKLFF. The CDR3 coding sequence is TGTGCCACCAGTTATACAGCCTCTTATAATGAAAAACTGTTTTTT.

A remark on this clone: The junction shows a germline mismatch at one end, possibly a read error. V is TRBV18 and J is TRBJ2-5; D is uncertain. CDR3 size: 17 residues. Germline V lookup: CDR1 KGHSH, CDR2 LQKENI. The CDR3 protein is CASSPQVRPGPQGTQYF. Written as DNA, the CDR3 is TGTGCCAGCTCACCACAAGTCAGGCCTGGTCCGCAAGGGACCCAGTACTTC.

This chain joins TRBV18 and TRBJ1-5; 10 bases match TRBD1. Germline V gene data show CDR1 as KGHSH and CDR2 as LQKENI. The J segment lost 4 bases and the V segment lost 8 bases, leaving 2 bases of the junction unmatched. The CDR3 consists of 13 residues. The CDR3 DNA reads as TGTGCCAGCCGGGACAGGGGAAATCAGCCCCAGCATTTT. This encodes CASRDRGNQPQHF.

The chain carries TRBV10-3 and TRBJ2-2; D unresolved. V lost 6 bases to trimming and J lost 0 bases, with 11 bases between them. This CDR3 comprises 15 residues. Germline loops: CDR1 ENHRY, CDR2 SYGVKD. The CDR3 DNA is TGTGCCATCAGGCACAGCCCTTCGAACACCGGGGAGCTGTTTTTT. Its translation is CAIRHSPSNTGELFF.

This clone was recorded a few times. The chain uses TRBV7-9 and TRBJ1-3; D remains ambiguous. Germline-derived CDR1 and CDR2 are SEHNR and FQNEAQ (reference sequence). The V and J ends lost 5 bases and 8 bases respectively, with 10 bases between them. The CDR3 runs to 12 residues. The CDR3 DNA is TGTGCCAGCAGCCCTCTATTGGACACCATATATTTT. It is translated as CASSPLLDTIYF.

The V gene is TRBV28, the J gene TRBJ1-2; D possibly corresponds to TRBD1 (5 bases). Looked up from germline, CDR1 is MDHEN and CDR2 is SYDVKM. The CDR3 length is 16 residues. The V end was cut by 3 bases, the J end by 4 bases, with 18 bases between. For the CDR3, the DNA is TGTGCCAGCAGTTTGGGGGGAATCGAGGGTAGCTATGGCTACACCTTC. Its translation is CASSLGGIEGSYGYTF.

The chain carries TRBV7-9 and TRBJ1-2, with 7 bases lining up with TRBD1. After removal of 5 bases from V and 4 bases from J, the junction contained 7 bases not matched to a gene. CDR1 and CDR2 from the germline V gene are SEHNR and FQNEAQ (reference sequence). This CDR3 is 14 amino acids long. In DNA form, the CDR3 reads TGTGCCAGCAGCCGCACAGGGGTGGGCTATGGCTACACCTTC. The encoded protein is CASSRTGVGYGYTF.

This CDR3 reads CASSYDTGTQETQYF. The CDR3 region has the DNA TGTGCCAGCAGTTACGATACAGGGACACAAGAGACCCAGTACTTC. The chain links TRBV6-5 to TRBJ2-5; weak D call: TRBD1 (6 bases). V dropped 2 bases and J dropped 2 bases, with 12 bases sitting between them. CDR3 length: 15 amino acids. Germline CDR1 and CDR2: MNHEY and SVGAGI.

CDR3 nucleotides: TGTGCCAGCAGCCAAGAAGGTGGTGCGGGGGCCTTCTACGAGCAGTACTTC. This encodes CASSQEGGAGAFYEQYF. The J gene is TRBJ2-5, the V gene TRBV4-2, with D maybe TRBD2 (7 bases). The J call may be mistaken, given a closer DNA end match to TRBJ2-7. Germline V gene lookup returns CDR1 LGHNA and CDR2 YNFKEQ. CDR3 length: 17 residues.

The rearrangement uses TRBV9 and TRBJ1-2; TRBD1 matches 7 bases. The CDR3 is made up of 16 amino acids. After removal of 1 base from V and 10 bases from J, the junction contained 16 bases not matched to a gene. Germline V gives CDR1 SGDLS, CDR2 YYNGEE. In DNA form, the CDR3 reads TGTGCCAGCAGCGTAACTGGGACAGCCGTCAAACTCCCCTACACCTTC. It translates to CASSVTGTAVKLPYTF.

CDR3 DNA: TGTGCCAGCAGCCAAGAAGCGGGGAACCCCATTCAAAACGTCCTGACTTTC. Translating it yields CASSQEAGNPIQNVLTF. This chain links TRBV14 with TRBJ2-6, with 7 nucleotides matching TRBD2. CDR3 size: 17 residues. Trimming removed 0 bases from V and 10 bases from J; junction bases left unmatched: 12. Germline V gives CDR1 SGHDN, CDR2 FVKESK.

The rearrangement links TRBV5-6 to TRBJ2-3; TRBD2 is a possible D gene (6 bases). V was pared by 4 bases and J by 6 bases, with 18 bases between. Germline V gene data show CDR1 as SGHDT and CDR2 as YYEEEE. The CDR3 covers 15 residues. The DNA of the CDR3 is TGTGCCAGCAGCGGGAAGGAGGGACGGTACGATACGCAGTATTTT. Translation: CASSGKEGRYDTQYF.

The rearrangement joins TRBV27 to TRBJ2-7, with D perhaps matching TRBD1 (5 bases). The CDR3 is 12 residues long. Germline assignment: CDR1 MNHEY and CDR2 SMNVEV (reference sequence). Trimming left V 7 bases short and J 3 bases short, with 10 bases between. CDR3: CASIRQFYEQYF. CDR3 DNA: TGTGCCAGCATAAGACAGTTCTACGAGCAGTACTTC.

The chain combines TRBV6-1 with TRBJ2-7; D gene unclear. Germline V gene lookup returns CDR1 MNHNS and CDR2 SASEGT. This CDR3 comprises 13 residues. V gave up 4 bases and J gave up 3 bases, with 10 bases separating them. In DNA form, the CDR3 reads TGTGCCAGCAGTGCTGTTGGCGGCTACGAGCAGTACTTC. This codes for CASSAVGGYEQYF.

The chain employs TRBV7-9 and TRBJ2-3; 9 positions match TRBD1. With V trimmed by 3 bases and J by 4 bases, 8 bases remained unmatched. The CDR3 totals 16 residues. CDR1 is SEHNR and CDR2 is FQNEAQ in the germline V gene (reference sequence). The CDR3 sequence: CASSFPGTGRPDTQYF. The CDR3 DNA sequence: TGTGCCAGCAGCTTTCCCGGGACAGGGAGGCCAGATACGCAGTATTTT.

The sample holds one count of this clone. The V gene is TRBV6-5, the J gene TRBJ2-7; TRBD1 might be the D (6 bases). This CDR3 has 12 residues. With 8 bases removed from V and 1 base from J, the gap between germline ends came to 9 bases. Germline V gene data show CDR1 as MNHEY and CDR2 as SVGAGI. CDR3 DNA sequence: TGTGCCAGCGGACAGCCGTCCTACGAGCAGTACTTC. Translated, it gives CASGQPSYEQYF.

In this sample, this clone turned up a few times. The chain joins TRBV6-4 to TRBJ2-7; perhaps TRBD1 as D (6 bases). The CDR3 spans 14 residues. V was cut by 6 bases and J by 2 bases, with 14 bases left in between. Germline-derived CDR1 and CDR2 are MRHNA and SNTAGT. Written as DNA, the CDR3 is TGTGCCAGCAGACCAGGGGAGCGCGCCTACGAGCAGTACTTC. As protein: CASRPGERAYEQYF.

This clone was detected only a few times. V usage is TRBV11-1 and J usage is TRBJ2-7, with 7 positions matching TRBD1. Germline V lookup: CDR1 SGHAT, CDR2 FQDESV (reference sequence). The CDR3 consists of 14 residues. The ends lost 1 base at V and 4 bases at J; junction bases unmatched: 4. The CDR3: CASSLGAGGYEQYF. DNA of the CDR3: TGTGCCAGCAGCTTAGGGGCAGGGGGATACGAGCAGTACTTC. Drawing the rest from reference TRBV11-1 and TRBJ2-7, the complete variable domain is EAEVAQSPRYKITEKSQAVAFWCDPISGHATLYWYRQILGQGPELLVQFQDESVVDDSQLPKDRFSAERLKGVDSTLKIQPAELGDSAMYLCASSLGAGGYEQYFGPGTRLTVT.

This clone has just a few counts. The genes are TRBV6-5 and TRBJ1-2; the D gene is possibly TRBD1 (5 bases). V lost 0 bases to trimming and J lost 5 bases, with 13 bases between them. The germline V gene encodes CDR1 MNHEY and CDR2 SVGAGI. CDR3 length: 15 amino acids. The CDR3 loop reads CASSYSTPRVYGYTF. Here the CDR3 DNA reads TGTGCCAGCAGTTACTCGACACCCAGGGTTTATGGCTACACCTTC.

V gene TRBV27 combines with J gene TRBJ1-1, with D possibly TRBD1 on 6 matching bases. The germline CDR1 and CDR2 sequences are MNHEY and SMNVEV (reference sequence). This CDR3 spans 16 amino acids. V was pared by 5 bases and J by 3 bases, with 19 bases between. The CDR3 nucleotides read TGTGCCAGCAGTGGGCATGTTTGGGGGCAGGACACTGAAGCTTTCTTT. It is translated as CASSGHVWGQDTEAFF.

The CDR3: CASSFSPRGSHNEQFF. DNA of the CDR3: TGTGCCAGCAGTTTCTCCCCCAGGGGATCCCACAATGAGCAGTTCTTC. The chain uses TRBV27 and TRBJ2-1, with a possible D match to TRBD1 (6 bases). The ends were cut back, 3 bases at V and 5 bases at J, with 17 bases in the middle. Per germline, CDR1 MNHEY and CDR2 SMNVEV (reference sequence). This CDR3 contains 16 residues.